Presented here are 27 T cell receptor beta chains from one specimen sequenced in a study of CD8 T cell repertoires and HIV-1 epitope variants. Their antigens remain unidentified. Measured with immunoSEQ multiplex PCR; TCRdb has only the in-frame clones, and not every one. The sample consists of about 5,800 clones, about 66% of them appearing once. What was sequenced was cultured CD8+ T cells derived from PBMCs. The receptors derive from a male donor with HIV.

Only a few counts were recorded for this clone. V usage is TRBV2 and J usage is TRBJ2-7; tentatively, D is TRBD2 (6 bases). Germline V gives CDR1 SNHLY, CDR2 FYNNEI. V was trimmed by 3 bases and J by 0 bases, leaving 9 bases between them. The CDR3 sequence is 14 residues long. The CDR3 nucleotides are TGTGCCAGCAGTGAGCGGGGATACTCCTACGAGCAGTACTTC. Its protein product is CASSERGYSYEQYF.

The chain employs TRBV2 and TRBJ2-1; TRBD1 matches 10 bases. The junction had 8 bases not matched to a gene; V was cut back by 8 bases and J by 7 bases. The CDR3 covers 14 residues. CDR1 SNHLY and CDR2 FYNNEI come from the germline V gene. CDR3 in amino acids: CASRVDRGSNEQFF. The CDR3 nucleotides read TGTGCCAGCCGGGTGGACAGGGGGTCTAATGAGCAGTTCTTC.

The chain recombines TRBV6-1 with TRBJ1-4; no clear D gene. The CDR3 sequence is 15 residues long. Germline CDR1 MNHNS, CDR2 SASEGT. V shed 1 base and J shed 6 bases, with 12 bases lying between them. The CDR3 reads CASSEGHPNYEKLFF. In nucleotides, the CDR3 is TGTGCCAGCAGTGAAGGGCACCCGAACTATGAAAAACTGTTTTTT.

This chain uses TRBV5-8 with TRBJ2-7; D remains ambiguous. The CDR3 has 13 amino acids. Trimming left V 0 bases short and J 1 base short, with 5 bases between. Germline CDR1 and CDR2: SGHTS and YDEGEE. The CDR3 protein is CASSLEGSYEQYF. For the CDR3, the DNA is TGTGCCAGCAGCTTGGAGGGTTCCTACGAGCAGTACTTC.

The chain joins TRBV19 to TRBJ2-1; D is unclear. The CDR3 runs 18 residues. Germline loops: CDR1 LNHDA, CDR2 SQIVND (reference sequence). Trimming removed 0 bases at V and 9 bases at J, with 24 bases between. CDR3 bases: TGTGCCAGTAGTATAGAGGATTTATCCGACCCGAAGTATCGTGAGCAGTTCTTC. This gives the protein CASSIEDLSDPKYREQFF.

The chain links TRBV11-2 to TRBJ1-2, with D possibly being TRBD1 (5 bases). Germline loops: CDR1 SGHAT, CDR2 FQNNGV. The CDR3 length is 14 residues. V was pared by 0 bases and J by 4 bases, with 9 bases between. The CDR3 DNA sequence: TGTGCCAGCAGCTTAGAGACAGCCCGCTATGGCTACACCTTC. Its protein product is CASSLETARYGYTF.

The V and J genes are TRBV6-6 and TRBJ2-7; no definite D call. Germline V gives CDR1 MNHNY, CDR2 SVGAGI (reference sequence). The CDR3 is made up of 14 amino acids. Trimming pared 4 bases from V and 2 bases from J, leaving 12 bases between. CDR3 sequence: CASSSDVSAYEQYF. The CDR3 region has the DNA TGTGCCAGCAGTTCAGATGTCTCGGCCTACGAGCAGTACTTC.

This clone was detected only a few times. The V gene is TRBV19, the J gene TRBJ2-7, with D uncertain. The germline V gene encodes CDR1 LNHDA and CDR2 SQIVND (reference sequence). The V end lost 5 bases, the J end lost 3 bases, and 5 bases lay between the germline ends. The CDR3 runs to 11 residues. CDR3 sequence: CASSSGYEQYF. The DNA for the CDR3 is TGTGCCAGTAGTTCCGGCTACGAGCAGTACTTC.

The chain couples TRBV9 to TRBJ2-5; perhaps TRBD2 as D (5 bases). The length of the CDR3 is 15 residues. CDR1 is SGDLS, CDR2 YYNGEE, per germline. The germline V and J ends were trimmed by 4 bases and 2 bases, with 15 bases remaining between them. DNA of the CDR3: TGTGCCAGCAGCTCCGCCGGGATAGATCAAGAGACCCAGTACTTC. Translated, it gives CASSSAGIDQETQYF.

The genes are TRBV27 and TRBJ2-1, with TRBD2 matching over 8 bases. The CDR3 is 14 residues long. Germline CDR1 reads MNHEY; CDR2 reads SMNVEV (reference sequence). The junction had 3 bases not matched to a gene; V was cut back by 3 bases and J by 5 bases. CDR3: CASSFVAGHNEQFF. The CDR3 bases are TGTGCCAGCAGTTTTGTAGCGGGACACAATGAGCAGTTCTTC.

This sequence joins TRBV7-3 and TRBJ2-1; 9 nucleotides agree with TRBD1. With V trimmed by 2 bases and J by 0 bases, 2 bases remained unmatched. From germline, CDR1 is SGHTA and CDR2 FQGTGA. The CDR3 is 16 residues long. The CDR3 here is CASSLAGQGSYNEQFF. The CDR3 nucleotides read TGTGCCAGCAGCTTAGCGGGACAGGGCTCCTACAATGAGCAGTTCTTC.

The gene calls are TRBV27 and TRBJ1-5; tentative D call: TRBD1 (6 bases). The germline CDR1 and CDR2 sequences are MNHEY and SMNVEV (reference sequence). This CDR3 comprises 16 residues. The V gene lost 5 bases and the J gene lost 0 bases, with 14 bases spanning the gap. In nucleotides, the CDR3 is TGTGCCAGCAGTCTAACGCCGACAGGTAGCAATCAGCCCCAGCATTTT. This sequence encodes CASSLTPTGSNQPQHF.

The CDR3 spells CAWSRDSGSGNTIYF. The CDR3 DNA sequence: TGTGCCTGGTCCCGGGACAGTGGCTCTGGAAACACCATATATTTT. The chain combines TRBV30 with TRBJ1-3; 7 bases agree with TRBD1. V lost 5 bases to trimming and J lost 0 bases; unmatched junction nucleotides: 7. The CDR3 sequence is 15 residues long. Germline CDR1 reads GTSNPN; CDR2 reads SVGIG (reference sequence). The entire variable domain, with the rest obtained from reference TRBV30 and TRBJ1-3, is as follows: SQTIHQWPATLVQPVGSPLSLECTVEGTSNPNLYWYRQAAGRGLQLLFYSVGIGQISSEVPQNLSASRPQDRQFILSSKKLLLSDSGFYLCAWSRDSGSGNTIYFGEGSWLTVV.

Concerning this clone itself: Distinct nucleotide sequences in the sample also encode this CDR3. The chain carries TRBV29-1 and TRBJ1-3; D is undetermined. Germline V gene lookup returns CDR1 SQVTM and CDR2 ANQGSEA. This CDR3 comprises 11 residues. Trimming cost V 3 bases and J 4 bases, with 4 bases left between them. DNA for the CDR3: TGCAGCGTTGAGGCGGGAAACACCATATATTTT. Its protein is CSVEAGNTIYF.

The chain links TRBV7-8 to TRBJ2-5, with D possibly being TRBD1 or TRBD2 (6 bases each). The CDR3 extends over 15 amino acids. Germline CDR1 SGHVS, CDR2 FQNEAQ. V dropped 0 bases and J dropped 4 bases, with 12 bases sitting between them. The CDR3: CASSLATGAGETQYF. The CDR3 nucleotides read TGTGCCAGCAGCTTAGCGACGGGGGCGGGAGAGACCCAGTACTTC.

V usage is TRBV19 and J usage is TRBJ1-5, with TRBD1 as a possible D gene (5 bases). The CDR3 covers 15 residues. Per the germline V gene, CDR1 is LNHDA and CDR2 is SQIVND (reference sequence). The ends were cut back, 6 bases at V and 5 bases at J, with 17 bases in the middle. The CDR3 reads CASSPTGAKHQPQHF. The CDR3 DNA is TGTGCCAGTAGCCCGACTGGGGCGAAGCATCAGCCCCAGCATTTT.

This rearrangement joins TRBV6-1 to TRBJ1-2; D ambiguous. The germline CDR1 and CDR2 sequences are MNHNS and SASEGT. Trimming removed 8 bases at V and 0 bases at J, with 4 bases between. This CDR3 region has 11 residues. The CDR3 nucleotides are TGTGCCAGCGCAGCTAACTATGGCTACACCTTC. Its translation: CASAANYGYTF.

The chain links TRBV6-5 to TRBJ2-3; 11 bases agree with TRBD1. Germline V gene sequence: CDR1 MNHEY, CDR2 SVGAGI. J lost 6 bases, V lost 6 bases, and 5 bases had no gene match. There are 14 residues in the CDR3. The CDR3 coding sequence is TGTGCCAGCAGGGACAGGGGGCGCGAGGATACGCAGTATTTT. Translated, it gives CASRDRGREDTQYF.

This clone was detected once. The chain joins TRBV11-2 to TRBJ1-3; 10 bases match TRBD1. V was clipped by 4 bases and J by 7 bases; unmatched bases: 10. CDR1 is SGHAT, CDR2 FQNNGV, per germline. This CDR3 comprises 16 residues. DNA of the CDR3: TGTGCCAGCAGCTCCTGGACAGGGGGAATCGGGAACACCATATATTTT. Protein sequence: CASSSWTGGIGNTIYF.

The V and J genes are TRBV6-1 and TRBJ2-7; D remains unclear. The germline V gene encodes CDR1 MNHNS and CDR2 SASEGT. This CDR3 has 13 amino acids. With 10 bases removed from V and 2 bases from J, the gap between germline ends came to 15 bases. This chain's CDR3 is CATIQRFAYEQYF. The CDR3 nucleotides read TGTGCCACCATACAGAGATTCGCCTACGAGCAGTACTTC.

The rearrangement uses TRBV6-5 and TRBJ1-2, with a weak D call TRBD1 (6 bases). V was pared by 6 bases and J by 7 bases, with 21 bases between. Germline V gives CDR1 MNHEY, CDR2 SVGAGI. The CDR3 is 15 amino acids. This CDR3 reads CASRSGTKKGSGYTF. CDR3 nucleotide sequence: TGTGCCAGCAGGTCCGGGACAAAGAAGGGTAGTGGCTACACCTTC.

The chain uses TRBV28 and TRBJ1-2, with 12 positions matching TRBD1. Germline V lookup: CDR1 MDHEN, CDR2 SYDVKM. The length of the CDR3 is 18 residues. Trimming took 4 bases from V and 0 from J; bases not matched to a gene: 9. CDR3 sequence reads: CASSSTAGTGGPNYGYTF. CDR3 DNA: TGTGCCAGCAGTTCTACTGCCGGGACAGGGGGCCCTAACTATGGCTACACCTTC.

CDR3 sequence: CASSPGTSGRASYNEQFF. In nucleotides, the CDR3 is TGTGCCAGCAGCCCTGGGACTAGCGGGAGGGCTTCCTACAATGAGCAGTTCTTC. This chain uses TRBV7-9 with TRBJ2-1; the match to TRBD2 covers 16 bases. This CDR3 has 18 residues. The germline V gene has CDR1 SEHNR and CDR2 FQNEAQ (reference sequence). Trimming at V came to 5 bases and at J to 1 base, leaving 5 bases not matched to a gene.

This clone has just a few counts. This chain joins TRBV2 and TRBJ2-7, with a tentative D call TRBD1 (6 bases). Trimming left V 3 bases short and J 5 bases short, with 14 bases between. The V gene's germline CDR1 is SNHLY and CDR2 FYNNEI. The CDR3 totals 14 residues. The CDR3 DNA sequence: TGTGCCAGCAGTGACTACGGACAGCGCGACGAGCAGTACTTC. Amino acid sequence: CASSDYGQRDEQYF.

The CDR3 loop is CASSQEGGGINEQFF. The CDR3 DNA reads TGTGCCAGCAGCCAAGAAGGCGGGGGGATAAATGAGCAGTTCTTC. V is TRBV4-2 and J is TRBJ2-1, with 8 bases that match TRBD2. The germline gives CDR1 LGHNA, CDR2 YNFKEQ. The ends lost 0 bases at V and 7 bases at J; junction bases unmatched: 5. This CDR3 comprises 15 residues.

CDR3 sequence (DNA): TGTGCCAGCAGTTTAGGGACTAGCGGGAGTAATCAGTACTTC. This translates into CASSLGTSGSNQYF. This chain links TRBV27 with TRBJ2-4, with 14 nucleotides matching TRBD2. CDR1 and CDR2 from the germline V gene are MNHEY and SMNVEV (reference sequence). The J segment lost 12 bases and the V segment lost 2 bases, leaving 3 bases of the junction unmatched. This CDR3 region has 14 residues.

The V and J genes are TRBV6-5 and TRBJ1-1; TRBD1 is a possible D gene (5 bases). The CDR3 totals 14 residues. Germline V lookup: CDR1 MNHEY, CDR2 SVGAGI. V was trimmed by 0 bases and J by 1 base, leaving 6 bases between them. In DNA form, the CDR3 reads TGTGCCAGCAGTTACTCCGGGGGGAACACTGAAGCTTTCTTT. Its protein is CASSYSGGNTEAFF.